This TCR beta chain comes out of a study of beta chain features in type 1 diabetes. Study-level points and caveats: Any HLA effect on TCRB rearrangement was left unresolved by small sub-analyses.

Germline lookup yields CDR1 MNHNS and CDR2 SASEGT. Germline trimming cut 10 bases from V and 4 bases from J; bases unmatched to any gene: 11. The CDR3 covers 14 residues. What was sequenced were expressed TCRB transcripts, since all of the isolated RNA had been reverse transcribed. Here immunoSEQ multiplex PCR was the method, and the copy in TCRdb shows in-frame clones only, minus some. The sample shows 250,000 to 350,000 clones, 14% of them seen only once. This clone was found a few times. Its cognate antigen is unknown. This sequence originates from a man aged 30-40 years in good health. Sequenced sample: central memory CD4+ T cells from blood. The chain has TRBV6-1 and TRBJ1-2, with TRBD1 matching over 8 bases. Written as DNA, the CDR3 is TGTGCCACACAGAAGGACAGGGACCTCTATGGCTACACCTTC. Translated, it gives CATQKDRDLYGYTF.